This is a list of T cell receptor beta chains from one sample in a study of blood T cell repertoires in COVID-19. Clones were sequenced by immunoSEQ multiplex PCR, and TCRdb holds only the in-frame ones, with some missing. The sample lists more than 12,000 clones, about 88% occurring once. The sample comprised peripheral blood. The source of these receptors is a woman in her 70s in a cohort sampled during active or convalescent COVID-19. The CDR3 runs from the conserved cysteine through the conserved F or W. The D gene is left open where the match is weak. Only some rows state a clone size, as once, few, many or a class for expanded clones.

V	size	J	D	CDR3	DNA
TRBV3-1/TRBV3-2	NA	TRBJ1-5	NA	CASSQDGGGNQPQHF	TGTGCCAGCAGCCAAGATGGAGGGGGCAATCAGCCCCAGCATTTT
TRBV29-1	NA	TRBJ2-4	NA	CSVGTGRTNIQYF	TGCAGCGTTGGCACGGGGAGGACAAACATTCAGTACTTC
TRBV9	NA	TRBJ1-6	NA	CASRGRDFNSPLHF	TGTGCCAGCAGGGGGCGGGACTTTAATTCACCCCTCCACTTT
TRBV19	NA	TRBJ1-5	NA	CASSRGQEYQPQHF	TGTGCCAGTAGTAGGGGCCAGGAGTATCAGCCCCAGCATTTT
TRBV2	NA	TRBJ1-6	TRBD1	CASMPGTGAGPLHF	TGTGCCAGCATGCCCGGGACAGGGGCCGGACCCCTCCACTTT
TRBV12-3/TRBV12-4	once	TRBJ2-5	NA	CASSLVRLETQYF	TGTGCCAGCAGTTTAGTGAGGCTAGAGACCCAGTACTTC
TRBV7-2	NA	TRBJ2-7	TRBD1	CASSQGQFSYEQYF	TGTGCCAGCAGCCAGGGACAGTTCTCCTACGAGCAGTACTTC
TRBV20-1	NA	TRBJ1-6	TRBD1	CSASGTALHF	TGCAGTGCTAGCGGGACAGCCCTCCACTTT
TRBV28	NA	TRBJ2-1	NA	CASSLYRPTYNEQFF	TGTGCCAGCAGTTTGTACAGGCCTACCTACAATGAGCAGTTCTTC
TRBV10-3	NA	TRBJ1-2	NA	CAISESSAVNYGYTF	TGTGCCATCAGTGAGTCCTCAGCGGTTAACTATGGCTACACCTTC
TRBV28	NA	TRBJ1-2	TRBD1	CASRGTGLHYGYTF	TGTGCCAGCAGGGGGACAGGGTTGCACTATGGCTACACCTTC
TRBV27	NA	TRBJ2-2	NA	CASSPDKNTGELFF	TGTGCCAGCAGTCCGGACAAGAACACCGGGGAGCTGTTTTTT
TRBV28	NA	TRBJ1-2	NA	CASSYKNYGYTF	TGTGCCAGCAGCTATAAAAATTATGGCTACACCTTC
TRBV18	NA	TRBJ2-7	NA	CASSPGLGFVDEQYF	TGTGCCAGCTCACCGGGCCTTGGATTCGTGGACGAGCAGTACTTC
TRBV6-5	NA	TRBJ1-2	TRBD1	CASSIQGDGYTF	TGTGCCAGCAGTATACAGGGGGACGGCTACACCTTC
TRBV7-2	NA	TRBJ2-3	NA	CASSPGVASDTQYF	TGTGCCAGCAGCCCAGGGGTAGCATCGGATACGCAGTATTTT
TRBV28	NA	TRBJ1-4	NA	CASSSSLATGEKLFF	TGTGCCAGCAGTTCATCACTCGCAACTGGTGAAAAACTGTTTTTT
TRBV30	NA	TRBJ1-1	TRBD1	CAWEQGRTEAFF	TGTGCCTGGGAACAGGGGCGCACTGAAGCTTTCTTT
TRBV3-1/TRBV3-2	NA	TRBJ1-4	NA	CASSQGGGFNEKLFF	TGTGCCAGCAGCCAAGGGGGGGGTTTTAATGAAAAACTGTTTTTT
TRBV3-1/TRBV3-2	NA	TRBJ2-7	TRBD2	CASSRLPGLAGEQYF	TGTGCCAGCAGCCGACTACCGGGACTAGCAGGCGAGCAGTACTTC
TRBV18	once	TRBJ1-1	NA	CASSPISSGGGTEAFF	TGTGCCAGCTCACCAATTAGCAGTGGGGGGGGCACTGAAGCTTTCTTT
TRBV19	NA	TRBJ2-1	TRBD2	CASSVGYGGGNEQFF	TGTGCCAGTAGTGTCGGTTACGGGGGGGGTAATGAGCAGTTCTTC
TRBV18	NA	TRBJ2-5	TRBD2	CASSTGAAGRETQYF	TGTGCCAGCTCAACCGGGGCAGCGGGGAGAGAGACCCAGTACTTC
TRBV28	NA	TRBJ1-6	TRBD1	CASSTTGGNSPLHF	TGTGCCAGCAGTACTACAGGGGGGAATTCACCCCTCCACTTT
TRBV29-1	few	TRBJ1-5	TRBD1	CSVRTGRQNQPQHF	TGCAGCGTCCGGACAGGGCGCCAAAATCAGCCCCAGCATTTT
TRBV20-1	once	TRBJ2-1	NA	CSASYETAYNEQFF	TGCAGTGCTAGTTACGAGACAGCTTACAATGAGCAGTTCTTC
TRBV5-1	NA	TRBJ1-2	TRBD1	CASSAGQGVDYGYTF	TGCGCCAGCAGCGCGGGCCAGGGGGTTGACTATGGCTACACCTTC
TRBV5-1	NA	TRBJ2-3	NA	CASSLNIQGRTDTQYF	TGCGCCAGCAGCTTAAACATACAGGGCCGCACAGATACGCAGTATTTT
TRBV10-3	NA	TRBJ2-7	NA	CAISQTISYYYEQYF	TGTGCCATCAGCCAGACGATTAGCTACTACTACGAGCAGTACTTC
TRBV19	NA	TRBJ1-3	TRBD1	CASSRDRLPGNTIYF	TGTGCCAGTAGTAGGGACAGATTACCTGGAAACACCATATATTTT
TRBV27	NA	TRBJ2-3	NA	CASSLTVALTDTQYF	TGTGCCAGCAGTTTAACCGTGGCCCTCACAGATACGCAGTATTTT
TRBV6-5	NA	TRBJ2-3	NA	CASEREARTDTQYF	TGTGCCAGCGAGCGAGAAGCCAGAACAGATACGCAGTATTTT
TRBV7-9	NA	TRBJ2-3	NA	CASSPGGTDTQYF	TGTGCCAGCAGCCCAGGGGGCACAGATACGCAGTATTTT
TRBV11-2	NA	TRBJ2-5	NA	CASIRWQGEPQYF	TGTGCCAGCATCAGGTGGCAGGGTGAGCCCCAGTACTTC
TRBV10-3	NA	TRBJ1-4	TRBD1	CAIRGTGVEKLFF	TGTGCCATCAGGGGGACAGGAGTTGAAAAACTGTTTTTT
TRBV7-2	NA	TRBJ1-5	NA	CASSQSGINQPQHF	TGTGCCAGCAGCCAGTCAGGGATCAATCAGCCCCAGCATTTT
TRBV5-1	NA	TRBJ1-2	NA	CASSWRTDYGYTF	TGCGCCAGCAGCTGGAGGACAGACTATGGCTACACCTTC
TRBV3-1/TRBV3-2	once	TRBJ2-5	NA	CASSPYPSSGQETQYF	TGTGCCAGCAGCCCCTATCCTAGTAGCGGCCAAGAGACCCAGTACTTC
TRBV7-2	NA	TRBJ1-4	NA	CASSLNEKLFF	TGTGCCAGCAGCCTTAATGAAAAACTGTTTTTT
TRBV11-2	NA	TRBJ1-3	NA	CASSLVQGPGNTIYF	TGTGCCAGCAGCTTAGTGCAGGGGCCTGGAAACACCATATATTTT
TRBV9	NA	TRBJ1-2	NA	CASSLPSGSGYTF	TGTGCCAGCAGCTTGCCCTCCGGTTCCGGCTACACCTTC
TRBV7-9	NA	TRBJ2-1	NA	CASSFSRGRGDEQFF	TGTGCCAGCAGCTTCTCCCGTGGGAGGGGGGATGAGCAGTTCTTC
TRBV30	NA	TRBJ1-4	NA	CAGGISGANEKLFF	TGTGCCGGGGGCATCTCAGGGGCTAATGAAAAACTGTTTTTT
TRBV5-1	NA	TRBJ2-5	NA	CASSFTSTQETQYF	TGCGCCAGCAGCTTCACTAGCACCCAAGAGACCCAGTACTTC
TRBV28	NA	TRBJ2-5	NA	CASRTFRQVQETQYF	TGTGCCAGCAGGACCTTTCGACAGGTACAAGAGACCCAGTACTTC
TRBV3-1/TRBV3-2	NA	TRBJ1-3	NA	CASSPRGRLSGNTIYF	TGTGCCAGCAGCCCTCGGGGAAGGCTCTCTGGAAACACCATATATTTT
TRBV10-1	NA	TRBJ1-1	NA	CASSSGDTNTEAFF	TGCGCCAGCAGCTCAGGGGACACTAACACTGAAGCTTTCTTT
TRBV18	NA	TRBJ2-2	NA	CASSPSQGSTGELFF	TGTGCCAGCTCACCTTCCCAGGGAAGCACCGGGGAGCTGTTTTTT
TRBV5-6	NA	TRBJ2-3	NA	CASSLTWTVIDTQYF	TGTGCCAGCAGCTTGACCTGGACAGTGATAGATACGCAGTATTTT
TRBV7-9	NA	TRBJ1-2	TRBD1	CASSPKGSDRGYGYTF	TGTGCCAGCAGCCCCAAGGGTTCGGACAGGGGCTATGGCTACACCTTC
TRBV6-1	NA	TRBJ1-2	TRBD1	CASSEEGQNYGYTF	TGTGCCAGCAGTGAAGAGGGACAGAACTATGGCTACACCTTC
TRBV7-9	NA	TRBJ1-6	NA	CASSPTANYNSPLHF	TGTGCCAGCAGCCCGACAGCCAACTATAATTCACCCCTCCACTTT
TRBV30	few	TRBJ2-7	NA	CAWSVEDKGYEQYF	TGTGCCTGGAGTGTAGAGGACAAGGGCTACGAGCAGTACTTC
TRBV5-5	NA	TRBJ2-7	NA	CASSFVAAREQYF	TGTGCCAGCAGCTTCGTGGCAGCGAGGGAGCAGTACTTC
TRBV5-6	few	TRBJ1-6	TRBD1	CASSLWTGGSSPLHF	TGTGCCAGCAGCTTGTGGACAGGGGGCTCCTCACCCCTCCACTTT